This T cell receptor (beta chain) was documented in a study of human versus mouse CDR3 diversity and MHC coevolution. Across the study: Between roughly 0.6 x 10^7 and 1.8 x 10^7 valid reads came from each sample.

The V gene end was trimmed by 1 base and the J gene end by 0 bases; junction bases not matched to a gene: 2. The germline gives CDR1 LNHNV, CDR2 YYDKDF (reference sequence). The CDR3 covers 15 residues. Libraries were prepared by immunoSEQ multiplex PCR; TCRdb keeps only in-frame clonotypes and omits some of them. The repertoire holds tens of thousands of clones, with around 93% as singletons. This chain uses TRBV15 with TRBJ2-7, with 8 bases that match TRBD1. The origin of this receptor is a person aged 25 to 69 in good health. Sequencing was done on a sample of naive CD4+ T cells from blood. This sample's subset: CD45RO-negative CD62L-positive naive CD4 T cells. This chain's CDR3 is CATSRGDRFSYEQYF. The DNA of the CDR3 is TGTGCCACCAGCAGAGGGGACAGGTTCTCCTACGAGCAGTACTTC.